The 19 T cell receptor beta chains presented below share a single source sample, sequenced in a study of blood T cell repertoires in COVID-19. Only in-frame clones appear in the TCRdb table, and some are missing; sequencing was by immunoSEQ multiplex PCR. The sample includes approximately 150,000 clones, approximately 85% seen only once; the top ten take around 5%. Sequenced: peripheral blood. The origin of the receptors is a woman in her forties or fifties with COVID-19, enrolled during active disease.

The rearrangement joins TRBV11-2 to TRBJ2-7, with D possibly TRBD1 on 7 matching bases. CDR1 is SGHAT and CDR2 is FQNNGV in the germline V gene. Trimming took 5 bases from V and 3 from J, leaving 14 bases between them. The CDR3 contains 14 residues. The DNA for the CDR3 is TGTGCCAGCAGCACCTACAGGGGAGGCTACGAGCAGTACTTC. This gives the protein CASSTYRGGYEQYF.

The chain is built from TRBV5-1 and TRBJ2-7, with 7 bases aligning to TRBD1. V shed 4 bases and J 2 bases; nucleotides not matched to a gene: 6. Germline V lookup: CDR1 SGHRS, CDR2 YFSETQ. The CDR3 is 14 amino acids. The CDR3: CASSADRETYEQYF. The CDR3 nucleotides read TGCGCCAGCAGCGCTGACAGGGAAACCTACGAGCAGTACTTC. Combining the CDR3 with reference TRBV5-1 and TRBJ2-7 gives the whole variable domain KAGVTQTPRYLIKTRGQQVTLSCSPISGHRSVSWYQQTPGQGLQFLFEYFSETQRNKGNFPGRFSGRQFSNSRSEMNVSTLELGDSALYLCASSADRETYEQYFGPGTRLTVT.

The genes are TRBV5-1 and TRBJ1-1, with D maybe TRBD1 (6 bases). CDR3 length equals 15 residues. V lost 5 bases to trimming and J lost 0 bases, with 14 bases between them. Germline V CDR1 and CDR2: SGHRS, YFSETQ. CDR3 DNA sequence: TGCGCCAGCAGTCCCGGGACAATCATGAACACTGAAGCTTTCTTT. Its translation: CASSPGTIMNTEAFF.

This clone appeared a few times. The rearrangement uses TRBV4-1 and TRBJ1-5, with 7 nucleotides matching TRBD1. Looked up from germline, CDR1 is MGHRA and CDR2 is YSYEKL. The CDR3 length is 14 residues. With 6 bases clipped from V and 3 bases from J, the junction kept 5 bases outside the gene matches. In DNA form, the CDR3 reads TGCGCCAGCAGACCGACAGGGTTCAATCAGCCCCAGCATTTT. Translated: CASRPTGFNQPQHF.

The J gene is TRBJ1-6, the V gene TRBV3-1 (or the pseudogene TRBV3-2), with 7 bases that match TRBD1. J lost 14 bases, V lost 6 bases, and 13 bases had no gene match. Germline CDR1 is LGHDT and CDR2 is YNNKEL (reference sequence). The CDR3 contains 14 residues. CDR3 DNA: TGTGCCAGCAGGCGGGACAGCGCAGGGACGGCCCTCCACTTT. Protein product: CASRRDSAGTALHF.

The CDR3 DNA is TGTGCCATCAGAAGGGACAGCTCCTACGAGCAGTACTTC. It codes for CAIRRDSSYEQYF. This rearrangement joins TRBV10-3 to TRBJ2-7, with 7 bases matching TRBD1. The germline gives CDR1 ENHRY, CDR2 SYGVKD. The length of the CDR3 is 13 residues. Trimming cost V 6 bases and J 0 bases; bases outside gene matches: 2.

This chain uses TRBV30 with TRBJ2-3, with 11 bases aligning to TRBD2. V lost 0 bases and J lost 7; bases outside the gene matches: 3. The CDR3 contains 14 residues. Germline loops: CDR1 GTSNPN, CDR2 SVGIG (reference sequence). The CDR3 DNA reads TGTGCCTGGAGTGTAGGACTAGCGGGTAATACGCAGTATTTT. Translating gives CAWSVGLAGNTQYF.

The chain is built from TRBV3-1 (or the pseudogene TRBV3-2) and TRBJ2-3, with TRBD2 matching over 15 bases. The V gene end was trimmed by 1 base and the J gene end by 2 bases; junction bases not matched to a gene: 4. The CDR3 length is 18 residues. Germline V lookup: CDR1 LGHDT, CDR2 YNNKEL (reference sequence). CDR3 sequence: CASSQGGLAGGPTDTQYF. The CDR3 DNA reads TGTGCCAGCAGCCAAGGCGGACTAGCGGGGGGGCCCACAGATACGCAGTATTTT.

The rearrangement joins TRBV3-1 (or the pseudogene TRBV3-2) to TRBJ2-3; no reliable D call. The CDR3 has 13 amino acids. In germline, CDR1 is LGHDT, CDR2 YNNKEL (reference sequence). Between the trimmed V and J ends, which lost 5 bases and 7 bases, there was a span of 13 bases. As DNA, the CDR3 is TGTGCCAGCAGCGAGCGCTGGCGAAATACGCAGTATTTT. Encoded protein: CASSERWRNTQYF.

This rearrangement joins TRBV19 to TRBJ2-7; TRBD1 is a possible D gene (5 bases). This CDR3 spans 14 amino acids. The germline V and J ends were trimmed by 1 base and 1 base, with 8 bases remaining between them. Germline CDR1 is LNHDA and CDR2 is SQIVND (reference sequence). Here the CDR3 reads CASSIGGRSYEQYF. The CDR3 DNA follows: TGTGCCAGTAGTATAGGGGGCCGATCCTACGAGCAGTACTTC.

The CDR3 DNA reads as TGTGCCAGCTCACCAGCGGATCTCTCTGGAAACACCATATATTTT. Protein sequence: CASSPADLSGNTIYF. The chain combines TRBV18 with TRBJ1-3; D is ambiguous. The CDR3 totals 15 residues. The germline V and J ends were trimmed by 2 bases and 0 bases, with 8 bases remaining between them. CDR1 is KGHSH and CDR2 is LQKENI in the germline V gene. Drawing the rest from reference TRBV18 and TRBJ1-3, the complete variable domain is NAGVMQNPRHLVRRRGQEARLRCSPMKGHSHVYWYRQLPEEGLKFMVYLQKENIIDESGMPKERFSAEFPKEGPSILRIQQVVRGDSAAYFCASSPADLSGNTIYFGEGSWLTVV.

The CDR3 region has the DNA TGTGCCAGCAGCTTCTCGATTGACAGGGGGCTTGGAAACACCATATATTTT. Translating gives CASSFSIDRGLGNTIYF. The chain links TRBV7-8 to TRBJ1-3; TRBD1 aligns across 10 bases. The J segment lost 3 bases and the V segment lost 3 bases, leaving 8 bases of the junction unmatched. The germline gives CDR1 SGHVS, CDR2 FQNEAQ. This CDR3 is 17 amino acids long.

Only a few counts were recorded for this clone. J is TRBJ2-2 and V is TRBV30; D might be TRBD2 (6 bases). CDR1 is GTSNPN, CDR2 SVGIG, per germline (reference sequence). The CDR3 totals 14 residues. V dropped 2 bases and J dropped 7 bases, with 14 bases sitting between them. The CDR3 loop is CAWSSEGRYGELFF. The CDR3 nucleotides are TGTGCCTGGAGTTCCGAAGGGAGGTACGGGGAGCTGTTTTTT.

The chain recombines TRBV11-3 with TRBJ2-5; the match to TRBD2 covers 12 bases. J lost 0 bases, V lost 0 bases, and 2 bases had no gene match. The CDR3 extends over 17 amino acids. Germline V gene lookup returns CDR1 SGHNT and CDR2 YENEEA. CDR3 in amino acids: CASSLDRLAGDQETQYF. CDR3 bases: TGTGCCAGCAGCTTAGACAGACTAGCGGGGGACCAAGAGACCCAGTACTTC.

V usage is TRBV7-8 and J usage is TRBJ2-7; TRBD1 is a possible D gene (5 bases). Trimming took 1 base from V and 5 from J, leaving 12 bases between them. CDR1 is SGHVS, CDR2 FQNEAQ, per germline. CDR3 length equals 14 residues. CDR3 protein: CASSLVARAHEQYF. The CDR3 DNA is TGTGCCAGCAGCTTAGTCGCCAGGGCCCACGAGCAGTACTTC.

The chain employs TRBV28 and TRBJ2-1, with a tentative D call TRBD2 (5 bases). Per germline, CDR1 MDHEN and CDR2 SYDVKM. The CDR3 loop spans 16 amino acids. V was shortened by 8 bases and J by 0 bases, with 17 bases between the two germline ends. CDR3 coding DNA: TGTGCCAGCGCGGGTTTGTTTGGCGGCTCCTACAATGAGCAGTTCTTC. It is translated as CASAGLFGGSYNEQFF.

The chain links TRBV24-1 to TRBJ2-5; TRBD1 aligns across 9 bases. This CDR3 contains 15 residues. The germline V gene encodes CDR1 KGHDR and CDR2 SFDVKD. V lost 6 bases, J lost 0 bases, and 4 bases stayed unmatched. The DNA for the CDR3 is TGTGCCACCAGTCCGGGACAGGGATACCAAGAGACCCAGTACTTC. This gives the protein CATSPGQGYQETQYF.

The CDR3 reads CASKTGGAYGYTF. CDR3 DNA sequence: TGTGCCAGCAAGACAGGGGGCGCATATGGCTACACCTTC. This sequence joins TRBV6-5 and TRBJ1-2, with 10 nucleotides matching TRBD1. V lost 7 bases, J lost 5 bases, and 4 bases stayed unmatched. CDR1 MNHEY and CDR2 SVGAGI come from the germline V gene. The CDR3 is 13 residues long.

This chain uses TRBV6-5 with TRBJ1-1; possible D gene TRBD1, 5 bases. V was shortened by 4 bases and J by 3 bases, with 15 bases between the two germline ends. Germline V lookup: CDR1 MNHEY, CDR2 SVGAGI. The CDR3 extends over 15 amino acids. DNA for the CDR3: TGTGCCAGCAGTTCGGCTACAGGAAGGCACACTGAAGCTTTCTTT. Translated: CASSSATGRHTEAFF.